Each of the 30 T cell receptor beta chains below was sequenced from the same sample in a study of shared clonotypes between healthy human individuals. Produced via immunoSEQ multiplex PCR; TCRdb's table is partial and in-frame only. The sample has approximately 1,500,000 clones, roughly 96% seen once. Sequences were obtained from naive CD4+ T cells sorted from blood. This sample's subset: CD45RA+ positively selected. The receptors here all came from a man aged 30 to 39 in good health.

DNA of the CDR3: TGTGCCAGCAGCTTAGTCTGGGGGGGAGGAAACACCATATATTTT. It translates to CASSLVWGGGNTIYF. The chain combines TRBV7-2 with TRBJ1-3; tentatively, D is TRBD1 (5 bases). The CDR3 loop spans 15 amino acids. V was trimmed by 1 base and J by 4 bases, leaving 11 bases between them. Germline-derived CDR1 and CDR2 are SGHTA and FQGNSA.

This clone was seen just once. The chain carries TRBV28 and TRBJ2-3; tentatively, D is TRBD2 (6 bases). CDR1 MDHEN and CDR2 SYDVKM come from the germline V gene. CDR3 size: 12 residues. CDR3 nucleotide sequence: TGTGCGTCCGGGACTTTTTCAGATACGCAGTATTTT. It yields the protein CASGTFSDTQYF. The full variable domain, rest sourced from reference TRBV28 and TRBJ2-3, is DVKVTQSSRYLVKRTGEKVFLECVQDMDHENMFWYRQDPGLGLRLIYFSYDVKMKEKGDIPEGYSVSREKKERFSLILESASTNQTSMYLCASGTFSDTQYFGPGTRLTVL.

This chain joins TRBV18 and TRBJ2-1, with D possibly being TRBD1 (6 bases). V dropped 6 bases and J dropped 8 bases, with 17 bases sitting between them. The CDR3 loop spans 14 amino acids. CDR1 is KGHSH and CDR2 is LQKENI in the germline V gene. CDR3 coding DNA: TGTGCCAGCTCCTCAAACAGGGACATAGATGAGCAGTTCTTC. This sequence encodes CASSSNRDIDEQFF. Full variable domain (rest looked up from reference TRBV18 and TRBJ2-1): NAGVMQNPRHLVRRRGQEARLRCSPMKGHSHVYWYRQLPEEGLKFMVYLQKENIIDESGMPKERFSAEFPKEGPSILRIQQVVRGDSAAYFCASSSNRDIDEQFFGPGTRLTVL.

The chain is built from TRBV29-1 and TRBJ1-4; D perhaps matches TRBD1 (5 bases). V lost 0 bases and J 8 bases, leaving 16 bases between the germline ends. Germline V lookup: CDR1 SQVTM, CDR2 ANQGSEA. This CDR3 has 15 amino acids. In DNA form, the CDR3 reads TGCAGCGTTGAAGATCTATTCGGGGCAGGCGAAAAACTGTTTTTT. Residues: CSVEDLFGAGEKLFF.

The chain recombines TRBV5-4 with TRBJ2-1; D possibly corresponds to TRBD2 (6 bases). This CDR3 has 12 amino acids. With 0 bases removed from V and 10 bases from J, the gap between germline ends came to 8 bases. Germline assignment: CDR1 SGHNT and CDR2 YYREEE (reference sequence). In DNA form, the CDR3 reads TGTGCCAGCAGCTTGGTCCGGGAGGAGCAGTTCTTC. It codes for CASSLVREEQFF.

This rearrangement joins TRBV20-1 to TRBJ1-1; D is possibly TRBD1 (5 bases). This CDR3 is built from 11 residues. Trimming took off 4 bases at V and 7 bases at J, with 10 bases between the two ends. In germline, CDR1 is DFQATT, CDR2 SNEGSKA (reference sequence). The CDR3 DNA reads as TGCAGTGCTAAAAAGGGGCTTGAAGCTTTCTTT. Translation gives CSAKKGLEAFF.

The chain has TRBV18 and TRBJ2-1; 7 bases line up with TRBD2. Germline CDR1 reads KGHSH; CDR2 reads LQKENI. Unmatched junction bases numbered 22, after V lost 3 bases and J lost 5 bases. CDR3 length: 20 amino acids. The CDR3 DNA reads as TGTGCCAGCTCACCCTGGCACCCGTTAGGCGCGGGAGTAAGGAACAATGAGCAGTTCTTC. Its translation is CASSPWHPLGAGVRNNEQFF.

This clone was observed once. V is TRBV5-1 and J is TRBJ2-3; a weak D match, TRBD2 (5 bases). Germline CDR1 reads SGHRS; CDR2 reads YFSETQ. There are 15 residues in the CDR3. V was cut by 8 bases and J by 1 base, with 17 bases left in between. The CDR3 region has the DNA TGCGCCAGTTCGAAGGTAGGGAGTCGCACAGATACGCAGTATTTT. Translating gives CASSKVGSRTDTQYF.

The gene calls are TRBV4-1 and TRBJ2-1; TRBD2 agrees at 11 bases. Germline CDR1 MGHRA, CDR2 YSYEKL. J was trimmed by 8 bases and V by 2 bases; bases with no gene match: 5. This CDR3 spans 15 amino acids. The CDR3 bases are TGCGCCAGCAGCCAATGGCTAGCGGGAGGAGATGAGCAGTTCTTC. Translated: CASSQWLAGGDEQFF.

CDR3: CSVGQDHTEAFF. CDR3 DNA sequence: TGCAGCGTTGGACAGGACCACACTGAAGCTTTCTTT. The chain carries TRBV29-1 and TRBJ1-1; TRBD1 is a possible D gene (6 bases). Germline V gene data show CDR1 as SQVTM and CDR2 as ANQGSEA. V lost 4 bases and J 3 bases, leaving 9 bases between the germline ends. The CDR3 covers 12 residues.

This chain uses TRBV7-2 with TRBJ2-5; 7 nucleotides align to TRBD2. The CDR3 has 16 residues. Germline CDR1 SGHTA, CDR2 FQGNSA. With 5 bases clipped from V and 0 bases from J, the junction kept 9 bases outside the gene matches. The DNA for the CDR3 is TGTGCCAGCAGCATTGGTCCTAGCGGATACCAAGAGACCCAGTACTTC. Translation gives CASSIGPSGYQETQYF.

This clone has a handful of counts. Given the absence of the conserved phenylalanine or tryptophan at the CDR3 end, a read error is likely. The limits of the CDR3 on the DNA are not certain, so only TCRdb's listed CDR3 is given. The chain employs TRBV5-1 and TRBJ2-3. The CDR3 length is 9 residues, termini included. Germline CDR1 reads SGHRS; CDR2 reads YFSETQ. The CDR3 loop reads CASSLVNWG.

The chain links TRBV28 to TRBJ2-3; 15 nucleotides match TRBD2. Germline V gene sequence: CDR1 MDHEN, CDR2 SYDVKM. The CDR3 is 20 residues long. V lost 1 base to trimming and J lost 2 bases; unmatched junction nucleotides: 10. CDR3 residues: CASSLLWFRTSGRATDTQYF. The CDR3 coding sequence is TGTGCCAGCAGTTTATTATGGTTTAGGACTAGCGGGAGGGCCACAGATACGCAGTATTTT.

J is TRBJ1-4 and V is TRBV5-4; no firm D call. Looked up from germline, CDR1 is SGHNT and CDR2 is YYREEE (reference sequence). The CDR3 spans 14 residues. V gave up 2 bases and J gave up 8 bases, with 13 bases separating them. CDR3 sequence (DNA): TGTGCCAGCAGCTTATCTGATGCCGGCGAAAAACTGTTTTTT. This sequence encodes CASSLSDAGEKLFF.

The chain links TRBV9 to TRBJ2-5; 8 positions agree with TRBD1. Germline V CDR1 and CDR2: SGDLS, YYNGEE. V shed 0 bases, J shed 5 bases, and the junction held 12 bases outside the gene matches. This CDR3 spans 17 amino acids. CDR3 bases: TGTGCCAGCAGCGTAGGGCTCAGGGGGCGAGTGGAGGAGACCCAGTACTTC. Residues: CASSVGLRGRVEETQYF.

The chain links TRBV18 to TRBJ2-5, with TRBD2 matching 9 bases. The J segment lost 3 bases and the V segment lost 3 bases, leaving 5 bases of the junction unmatched. Germline assignment: CDR1 KGHSH and CDR2 LQKENI. The CDR3 is 15 residues long. In nucleotides, the CDR3 is TGTGCCAGCTCACCGCCGGCGGGAGGGGAAGAGACCCAGTACTTC. Encoded protein: CASSPPAGGEETQYF.

This rearrangement joins TRBV2 to TRBJ2-5; D possibly corresponds to TRBD1 (5 bases). The CDR3 runs 15 residues. Per germline, CDR1 SNHLY and CDR2 FYNNEI. Trimming cost V 6 bases and J 5 bases, with 19 bases left between them. The CDR3 spells CASRVDRIGHETQYF. CDR3 sequence (DNA): TGTGCCAGCAGGGTAGACAGAATAGGTCACGAGACCCAGTACTTC.

The V gene is TRBV15, the J gene TRBJ1-5, with unresolved D. This CDR3 region has 13 residues. V lost 5 bases to trimming and J lost 6 bases, with 11 bases between them. Germline CDR1 reads LNHNV; CDR2 reads YYDKDF (reference sequence). CDR3 DNA: TGTGCCACCAGCTACGCGGGTGGTCAGCCCCAGCATTTT. Amino acids: CATSYAGGQPQHF.

Points on this clone: Other DNA sequences of this sample code for an identical CDR3. The chain joins TRBV29-1 to TRBJ2-3; 9 bases map to TRBD2. CDR1 and CDR2 from the germline V gene are SQVTM and ANQGSEA. The V gene end was trimmed by 1 base and the J gene end by 1 base; junction bases not matched to a gene: 0. The CDR3 sequence is 14 residues long. The CDR3 reads CSVEGLAGTDTQYF. CDR3 nucleotide sequence: TGCAGCGTTGAAGGACTAGCGGGCACAGATACGCAGTATTTT.

This chain joins TRBV29-1 and TRBJ2-6; D is ambiguous. Between the trimmed V and J ends, which lost 7 bases and 2 bases, there was a span of 9 bases. Germline V gene lookup returns CDR1 SQVTM and CDR2 ANQGSEA. CDR3 length: 13 amino acids. CDR3: CSGAETGANVLTF. The CDR3 bases are TGCAGCGGCGCGGAGACTGGGGCCAACGTCCTGACTTTC.

The V and J genes are TRBV2 and TRBJ1-1; the D is unclear. This CDR3 has 15 amino acids. Germline V gene data show CDR1 as SNHLY and CDR2 as FYNNEI. V was cut by 6 bases and J by 1 base, with 15 bases left in between. CDR3 in DNA: TGTGCCAGCAGCCCCGAACCTACAGAGAACACTGAAGCTTTCTTT. This sequence encodes CASSPEPTENTEAFF.

This clone was found once. The V call is TRBV5-1, the J call TRBJ1-1; 7 bases align to TRBD1. Germline V lookup: CDR1 SGHRS, CDR2 YFSETQ. V was clipped by 2 bases and J by 1 base; unmatched bases: 5. CDR3 length equals 15 residues. CDR3 protein: CASSLATGWNTEAFF. The CDR3 nucleotides are TGCGCCAGCAGCTTAGCGACAGGGTGGAACACTGAAGCTTTCTTT.

The V gene is TRBV7-9, the J gene TRBJ2-4; D remains unclear. The CDR3 covers 15 residues. Trimming took 1 base from V and 5 from J, leaving 12 bases between them. From germline, CDR1 is SEHNR and CDR2 FQNEAQ (reference sequence). In DNA form, the CDR3 reads TGTGCCAGCAGCTTAGGATCTCTAGGAGAAAACATTCAGTACTTC. It is translated as CASSLGSLGENIQYF.

The chain recombines TRBV29-1 with TRBJ1-2, with 8 bases that match TRBD1. J was trimmed by 8 bases and V by 3 bases; bases with no gene match: 8. Germline V gene lookup returns CDR1 SQVTM and CDR2 ANQGSEA. This CDR3 region has 13 residues. This CDR3 is CSVDSGTGRGYTF. The CDR3 DNA sequence: TGCAGCGTTGACTCCGGGACAGGAAGGGGCTACACCTTC.

V gene TRBV25-1 combines with J gene TRBJ2-3, with D perhaps matching TRBD1 (5 bases). The V gene lost 5 bases and the J gene lost 3 bases, with 12 bases spanning the gap. The CDR3 is made up of 14 amino acids. The V gene's germline CDR1 is MGHDK and CDR2 SYGVNS. The CDR3 region is CASSRQGPTDTQYF. The DNA for the CDR3 is TGTGCCAGCAGTCGGCAGGGCCCGACAGATACGCAGTATTTT.

The genes are TRBV28 and TRBJ2-7; TRBD1 matches at 7 bases. Per the germline V gene, CDR1 is MDHEN and CDR2 is SYDVKM. With 2 bases clipped from V and 6 bases from J, the junction kept 7 bases outside the gene matches. CDR3 length: 14 residues. The CDR3 sequence is CASSLDRVLSEQYF. The CDR3 DNA reads as TGTGCCAGCAGTTTAGACAGGGTCCTCTCCGAGCAGTACTTC.

The V and J genes are TRBV28 and TRBJ2-1, with D possibly TRBD1 on 5 matching bases. This CDR3 comprises 14 residues. V lost 7 bases, J lost 6 bases, and 16 bases lay in between. Looked up from germline, CDR1 is MDHEN and CDR2 is SYDVKM. The CDR3 DNA sequence: TGTGCCAGCAAAACAGGTGCCCAGGGCAATGAGCAGTTCTTC. It encodes CASKTGAQGNEQFF.

The J gene is TRBJ2-5, the V gene TRBV4-1, with D tentatively TRBD2 (6 bases). The germline V gene encodes CDR1 MGHRA and CDR2 YSYEKL. The CDR3 has 15 amino acids. V lost 2 bases to trimming and J lost 1 base, with 11 bases between them. Here the CDR3 reads CASSQTGTPQETQYF. The CDR3 region has the DNA TGCGCCAGCAGCCAAACTGGGACTCCCCAAGAGACCCAGTACTTC.

Comment on this clone: This same CDR3 is encoded by further DNA sequences in the sample. This sequence joins TRBV9 and TRBJ2-7; the D gene is possibly TRBD2 (6 bases). Per the germline V gene, CDR1 is SGDLS and CDR2 is YYNGEE. CDR3 size: 13 residues. With 4 bases removed from V and 0 bases from J, the gap between germline ends came to 8 bases. CDR3 region: CASSRGSSYEQYF. In DNA, the CDR3 is TGTGCCAGCAGCCGGGGGAGCTCCTACGAGCAGTACTTC.

The chain combines TRBV5-4 with TRBJ2-3; D ambiguous. Trimming took 1 base from V and 2 from J, leaving 14 bases between them. CDR1 SGHNT and CDR2 YYREEE come from the germline V gene (reference sequence). The CDR3 extends over 16 amino acids. The CDR3 protein is CASSLSPAQATDTQYF. As DNA, the CDR3 is TGTGCCAGCAGCTTGTCACCAGCGCAGGCCACAGATACGCAGTATTTT.